In its sample, the clone carrying this T cell receptor beta chain was seen many times. The target antigen is unknown. The sample originates from a study of T cell repertoires in cytomegalovirus infection. The overall study: Public signatures in TCR beta pointed to CMV infection and matching HLA type. Regarding the study as a whole: CMV-specific TCR beta clonotypes restricted by HLA-C were the ones dominating the ex vivo response. Of the TCR beta families, the public ones yielded a cumulative frequency that identified carriers of CMV plus the relevant HLA.

MiXCR, run by TCRdb on the reads, gives a single entry per CDR3 protein. The sample records around 440,000 distinct CDR3 sequences, approximately 10% being singletons. This CDR3 comprises 15 residues. Germline lookup yields CDR1 SGHTA and CDR2 FQGNSA. Trimming stripped 6 bases from V and 1 base from J, with 16 bases between. The V gene is TRBV7-2, the J gene TRBJ2-7; tentative D call: TRBD2 (7 bases). Sequenced material: PBMCs. The clonotype originates from a human donor in good health (CMV status not recorded). Some clones in this sample may be carry-over from other donors' samples. The CDR3 nucleotides read TGTGCCAGCAGGAATCCACAGGGAGGGTCCTACGAGCAGTACTTC. It is translated as CASRNPQGGSYEQYF.